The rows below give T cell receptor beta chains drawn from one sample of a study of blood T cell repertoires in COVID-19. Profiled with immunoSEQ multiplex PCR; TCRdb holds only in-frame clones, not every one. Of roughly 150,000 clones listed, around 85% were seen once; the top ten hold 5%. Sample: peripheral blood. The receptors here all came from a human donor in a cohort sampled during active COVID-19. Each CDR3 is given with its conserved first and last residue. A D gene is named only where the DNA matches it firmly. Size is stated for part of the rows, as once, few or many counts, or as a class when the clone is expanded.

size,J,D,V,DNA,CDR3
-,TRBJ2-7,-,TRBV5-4,TGTGCCAGCAGCTCCCCCTATGAATCCTACGAGCAGTACTTC,CASSSPYESYEQYF
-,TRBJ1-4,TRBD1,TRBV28,TGTGCCAGCAGCCTCCCGGGACAGCCTGAAAAACTGTTTTTT,CASSLPGQPEKLFF
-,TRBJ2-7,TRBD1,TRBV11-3,TGTGCCAGCAGCCAGGGACAGGGTCGCACCTACGAGCAGTACTTC,CASSQGQGRTYEQYF
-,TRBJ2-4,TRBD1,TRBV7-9,TGTGCCAGCAGCTTCGGCGACAGGGGGCAAAACATTCAGTACTTC,CASSFGDRGQNIQYF
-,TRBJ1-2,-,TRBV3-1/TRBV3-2,TGTGCCAGCAGCCAAGATGGGGCCTACGGCTACACCTTC,CASSQDGAYGYTF
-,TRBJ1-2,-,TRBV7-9,TGTGCCAGCAGCTGGGGGACACCAGCTAACTATGGCTACACCTTC,CASSWGTPANYGYTF
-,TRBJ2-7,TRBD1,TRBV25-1,TGTGCCAGCACCCAAACCGGGACAGGGGGGGCCGAGCAGTACTTC,CASTQTGTGGAEQYF
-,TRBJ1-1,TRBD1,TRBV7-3,TGTGCCATCAAGCACAGGGGGCGGAACACTGAAGCTTTCTTT,CAIKHRGRNTEAFF
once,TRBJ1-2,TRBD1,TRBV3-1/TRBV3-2,TGTGCCAGCAGCCCCCCCCTGGGACAGATTAACTATGGCTACACCTTC,CASSPPLGQINYGYTF
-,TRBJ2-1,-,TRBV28,TGTGCCAGCGAGGAAGGTAGCTCCTACAATGAGCAGTTCTTC,CASEEGSSYNEQFF
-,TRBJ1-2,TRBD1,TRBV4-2,TGTGCCAGCAGCCAAGATGACAGGGCTATGCATGGCTACACCTTC,CASSQDDRAMHGYTF
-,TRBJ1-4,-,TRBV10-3,TGTGCCATCAGTGAGTTAAGGGGCCTTAATGAAAAACTGTTTTTT,CAISELRGLNEKLFF
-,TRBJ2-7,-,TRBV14,TGTGCCAGCAGTCTAGGACAGCAGCAGTACTTC,CASSLGQQQYF
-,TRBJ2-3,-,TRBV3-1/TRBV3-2,TGTGCCAGCCGCGGGGGCATTTCAGATACGCAGTATTTT,CASRGGISDTQYF
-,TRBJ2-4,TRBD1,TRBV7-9,TGTGCCAGCAGCGCGACCCGGGACAGGGGTAAAAACATTCAGTACTTC,CASSATRDRGKNIQYF
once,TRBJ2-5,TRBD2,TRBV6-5,TGTGCCAGCAGTCCGAGACTAGCGCGAGGGACCCAGTACTTC,CASSPRLARGTQYF